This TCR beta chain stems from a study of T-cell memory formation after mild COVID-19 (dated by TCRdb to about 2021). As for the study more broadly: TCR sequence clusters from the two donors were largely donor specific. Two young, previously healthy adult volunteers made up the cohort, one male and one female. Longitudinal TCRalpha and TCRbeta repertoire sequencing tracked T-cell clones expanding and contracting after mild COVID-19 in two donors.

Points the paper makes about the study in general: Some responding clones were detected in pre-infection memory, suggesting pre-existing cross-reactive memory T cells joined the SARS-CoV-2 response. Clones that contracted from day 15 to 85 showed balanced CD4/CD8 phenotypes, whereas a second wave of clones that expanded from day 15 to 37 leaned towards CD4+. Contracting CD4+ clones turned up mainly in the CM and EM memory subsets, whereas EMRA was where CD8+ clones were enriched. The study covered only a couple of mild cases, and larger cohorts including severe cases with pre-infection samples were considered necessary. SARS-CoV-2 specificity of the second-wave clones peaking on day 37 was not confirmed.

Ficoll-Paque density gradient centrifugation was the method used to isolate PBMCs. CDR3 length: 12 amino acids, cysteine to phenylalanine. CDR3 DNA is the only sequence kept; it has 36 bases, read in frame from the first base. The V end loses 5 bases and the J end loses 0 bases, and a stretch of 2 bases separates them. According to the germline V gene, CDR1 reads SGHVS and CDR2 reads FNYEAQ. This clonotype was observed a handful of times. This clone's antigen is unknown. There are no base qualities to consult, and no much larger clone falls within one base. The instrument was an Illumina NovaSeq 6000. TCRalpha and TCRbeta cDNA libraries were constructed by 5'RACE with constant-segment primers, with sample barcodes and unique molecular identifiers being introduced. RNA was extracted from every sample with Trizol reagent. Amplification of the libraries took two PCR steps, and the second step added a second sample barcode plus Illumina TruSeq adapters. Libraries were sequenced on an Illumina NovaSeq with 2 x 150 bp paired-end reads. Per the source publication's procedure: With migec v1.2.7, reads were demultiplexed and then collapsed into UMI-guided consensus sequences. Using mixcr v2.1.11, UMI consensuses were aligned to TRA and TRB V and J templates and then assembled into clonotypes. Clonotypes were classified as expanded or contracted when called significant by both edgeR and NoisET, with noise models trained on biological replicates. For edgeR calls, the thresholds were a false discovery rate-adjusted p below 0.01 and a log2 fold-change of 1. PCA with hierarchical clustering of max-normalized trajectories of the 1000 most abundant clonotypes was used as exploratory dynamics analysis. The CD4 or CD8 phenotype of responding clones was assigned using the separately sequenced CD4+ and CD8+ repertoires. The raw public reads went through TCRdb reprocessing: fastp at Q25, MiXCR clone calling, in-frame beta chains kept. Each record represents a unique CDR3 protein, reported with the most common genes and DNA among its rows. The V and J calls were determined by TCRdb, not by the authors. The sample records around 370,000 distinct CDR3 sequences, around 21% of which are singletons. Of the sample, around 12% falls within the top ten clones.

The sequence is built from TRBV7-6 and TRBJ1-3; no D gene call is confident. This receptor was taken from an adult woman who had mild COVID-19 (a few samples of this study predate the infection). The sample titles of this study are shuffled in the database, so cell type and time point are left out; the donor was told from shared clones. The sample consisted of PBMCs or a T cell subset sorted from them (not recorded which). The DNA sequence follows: TGTGCCAGCAGCCGCTCTGGAAACACCATATATTTT. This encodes CASSRSGNTIYF. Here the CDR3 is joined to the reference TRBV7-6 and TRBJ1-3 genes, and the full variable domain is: GAGVSQSPRYKVTKRGQDVALRCDPISGHVSLYWYRQALGQGPEFLTYFNYEAQQDKSGLPNDRFSAERPEGSISTLTIQRTEQRDSAMYRCASSRSGNTIYFGEGSWLTVV.